This T cell receptor beta chain emerged from a study of CD4 T cells in relation to SARS-CoV-2 and coronaviruses. Germline V CDR1 and CDR2: MNHEY, SMNVEV (reference sequence). CDR3 length equals 17 residues. Trimming cost V 1 base and J 2 bases, with 18 bases left between them. Sequenced by immunoSEQ multiplex PCR; TCRdb stores in-frame clones only, minus some. The sample holds about 29,000 clones, 76% seen once. This clone was counted only a few times. The antigen is undetermined. Before the COVID-19 pandemic, during about 2011-2019, CD4+ T cells were taken from unexposed donors. Isolation of CD4+ T cells took place after approximately eleven days in culture.

V gene TRBV27 combines with J gene TRBJ2-7; D possibly corresponds to TRBD2 (7 bases). The sequence came from a human donor in good health. The material sequenced was CD4+ T cells from PBMCs, cultured in vitro. The CDR3 nucleotides are TGTGCCAGCAGTTTATTTGCGGGGGCGGGCAGGGCCTACGAGCAGTACTTC. This codes for CASSLFAGAGRAYEQYF.